One and the same sample provided the 14 T cell receptor beta chains below, sequenced in a study of blood T cell repertoires in COVID-19 (dated by TCRdb to 2020 to 2022). Receptor amplification or capture employed the immunoSEQ multiplex PCR assay. Imported from immuneACCESS, the table was reduced by TCRdb to in-frame sequences with V and J called. These copies leave out some clones; in studies compared against another copy, an unresolved V gene accounts for under half, and the cause of the remainder is not known. This sample lists roughly 59,000 clones; around 83% were detected once. Just under 6.5% of the sample goes to the ten largest clones. Sequencing used peripheral blood. The receptors shown here come from a human donor in a cohort sampled during active COVID-19.

The chain is built from TRBV5-1 and TRBJ1-6, with 9 bases that match TRBD1. The germline gives CDR1 SGHRS, CDR2 YFSETQ. The CDR3 is made up of 15 amino acids. V was clipped by 6 bases and J by 8 bases; unmatched bases: 9. The DNA for the CDR3 is TGCGCCAGCACCGACCAGGGACAGGGAGATTCACCCCTCCACTTT. Translation: CASTDQGQGDSPLHF.

The CDR3 sequence is CASSEGGGMNTEAFF. Written as DNA, the CDR3 is TGTGCCAGCAGTGAAGGAGGGGGAATGAACACTGAAGCTTTCTTT. The rearrangement links TRBV2 to TRBJ1-1; TRBD1 is a possible D gene (6 bases). Trimming cost V 1 base and J 0 bases, with 9 bases left between them. Germline V lookup: CDR1 SNHLY, CDR2 FYNNEI. The CDR3 has 15 amino acids. The full variable domain, completed using reference TRBV2 and TRBJ1-1, is EPEVTQTPSHQVTQMGQEVILRCVPISNHLYFYWYRQILGQKVEFLVSFYNNEISEKSEIFDDQFSVERPDGSNFTLKIRSTKLEDSAMYFCASSEGGGMNTEAFFGQGTRLTVV.

Of note for this clone: A junction boundary mismatches the germline segment, possibly from a read error. The J gene is TRBJ1-3, the V gene TRBV18, with TRBD1 identical over 7 bases. The CDR3 has 16 residues. CDR1 and CDR2 (germline): KGHSH, LQKENI. CDR3 sequence (DNA): TGTGCCGGCTCACCGAACAGGGGACCCTATTTTGACACCATATATTTT. Its translation: CAGSPNRGPYFDTIYF.

The rearrangement links TRBV30 to TRBJ1-1; D is undetermined. Germline V lookup: CDR1 GTSNPN, CDR2 SVGIG (reference sequence). V was trimmed by 2 bases and J by 4 bases, leaving 11 bases between them. The CDR3 totals 13 residues. Here the CDR3 reads CAWSREALTEAFF. In DNA, the CDR3 is TGTGCCTGGAGTCGGGAAGCCCTCACTGAAGCTTTCTTT.

This clone occurred a few times. The rearrangement uses TRBV15 and TRBJ2-7; D is undetermined. The V and J ends lost 8 bases and 1 base respectively, with 12 bases between them. The germline V gene has CDR1 LNHNV and CDR2 YYDKDF (reference sequence). CDR3 length: 13 residues. The DNA for the CDR3 is TGTGCCACCGGCCAACCCTTTTCCTACGAGCAGTACTTC. Translation gives CATGQPFSYEQYF.

The rearrangement uses TRBV6-6 and TRBJ1-4; no firm D call. Germline-derived CDR1 and CDR2 are MNHNY and SVGAGI (reference sequence). The CDR3 length is 15 residues. V lost 2 bases to trimming and J lost 0 bases, with 7 bases between them. DNA for the CDR3: TGTGCCAGCAGTTACCTCTATGCAACTAATGAAAAACTGTTTTTT. Encoded protein: CASSYLYATNEKLFF.

In nucleotides, the CDR3 is TGTGCCAGCAGTCGACTAGCTCTGGGGCAAGAGACCCAGTACTTC. Translated: CASSRLALGQETQYF. The V call is TRBV11-3, the J call TRBJ2-5; 7 nucleotides align to TRBD2. CDR1 SGHNT and CDR2 YENEEA come from the germline V gene. This CDR3 has 15 residues. Trimming cost V 6 bases and J 2 bases; bases outside gene matches: 9.

This clone was seen only once. For the CDR3, the DNA is TGTGCCAGCAGAGAGGGACAGGGGGCGGGGTACGAGCAGTACTTC. This encodes CASREGQGAGYEQYF. This chain connects TRBV2 to TRBJ2-7; 12 nucleotides line up with TRBD1. The trim removed 6 bases at V and 4 bases at J, leaving 7 bases unmatched. This CDR3 contains 15 residues. Per the germline V gene, CDR1 is SNHLY and CDR2 is FYNNEI.

This rearrangement joins TRBV21-1 to TRBJ2-7; TRBD1 is the table's D call, not checked against the DNA. TRBV21-1 is tagged as a pseudogene. The CDR3 totals 16 residues. CDR3 DNA: TGTGCCAGCAGCAATCCGCCGCAGGGGGCAAGCTACGAGCAGTACTTC. This translates into CASSNPPQGASYEQYF.

The chain couples TRBV7-6 to TRBJ2-5, with TRBD1 identical over 9 bases. CDR3 length equals 15 residues. V was pared by 3 bases and J by 5 bases, with 7 bases of the junction left unmatched. CDR1 and CDR2 (germline): SGHVS, FNYEAQ. The CDR3 region has the DNA TGTGCCAGCAGCTTGCGAACAGGGGGCGGGGAGACCCAGTACTTC. Amino acid sequence: CASSLRTGGGETQYF.

The rearrangement joins TRBV5-1 to TRBJ1-5; D remains ambiguous. The CDR3 is 14 residues long. V shed 0 bases and J shed 1 base, with 5 bases lying between them. CDR1 and CDR2 (germline): SGHRS, YFSETQ. CDR3 DNA sequence: TGCGCCAGCAGCTTGGGACAAAGCAATCAGCCCCAGCATTTT. Translating gives CASSLGQSNQPQHF. Variable domain in full (rest from reference TRBV5-1 and TRBJ1-5): KAGVTQTPRYLIKTRGQQVTLSCSPISGHRSVSWYQQTPGQGLQFLFEYFSETQRNKGNFPGRFSGRQFSNSRSEMNVSTLELGDSALYLCASSLGQSNQPQHFGDGTRLSIL.

V usage is TRBV2 and J usage is TRBJ2-3; D is perhaps TRBD1 (6 bases). This CDR3 contains 16 residues. Germline V gene lookup returns CDR1 SNHLY and CDR2 FYNNEI. Trimming left V 7 bases short and J 0 bases short, with 17 bases between. CDR3: CASKKQGRGSTDTQYF. The CDR3 bases are TGTGCCAGCAAAAAACAGGGAAGGGGGAGCACAGATACGCAGTATTTT.

The rearrangement joins TRBV5-1 to TRBJ2-5; 7 bases are shared with TRBD2. V trimming: 2 bases; J trimming: 5 bases; junction bases outside the gene matches: 6. Per germline, CDR1 SGHRS and CDR2 YFSETQ. CDR3 length equals 14 residues. The CDR3 region has the DNA TGCGCCAGCAGCTTCTCGGGAGGATCGGAGACCCAGTACTTC. It yields the protein CASSFSGGSETQYF.

The chain joins TRBV30 to TRBJ2-7; maybe TRBD2 (5 bases). V gave up 6 bases and J gave up 0 bases, with 12 bases separating them. The CDR3 consists of 13 residues. Germline V lookup: CDR1 GTSNPN, CDR2 SVGIG (reference sequence). The CDR3 bases are TGTGCCTGCCAATCGGGGTACTCCTACGAGCAGTACTTC. It codes for CACQSGYSYEQYF.